This is a list of T cell receptor beta chains from one sample in a study of CD8 T cells in Susac syndrome. TCRdb recomputed calls from the immunoSEQ multiplex PCR reads with MiXCR, one row per CDR3 protein. The repertoire holds hundreds of thousands of distinct CDR3 sequences, with roughly 81% as singletons. Sample: CD8+ T cells from PBMCs. These receptors originate from a human donor with multiple sclerosis. Both conserved end residues are part of each CDR3. D genes are given only for firm matches. Not every row has a clone size; where given, it reads once, few, many or a size class.

d_call | clone_size | j_call | v_call | cdr3_nt | cdr3_aa
. | . | TRBJ2-5 | TRBV4-1 | TGCGCCAGCAGCCAAGGCCTAACCGAAGAGACCCAGTACTTC | CASSQGLTEETQYF
. | . | TRBJ2-7 | TRBV3-1 | TGTGCCAGTTCCGGGATAAAGAGCTACGAGCAGTACTTC | CASSGIKSYEQYF
. | . | TRBJ2-1 | TRBV14 | TGTGCCAGCACCTCGGGGATCAATGAGCAGTTCTTC | CASTSGINEQFF
. | once | TRBJ2-2 | TRBV9 | TGTGCCAGCAGCGTAAGGCTTGGAGGGGATGAGACCGGGGAGCTGTTTTTT | CASSVRLGGDETGELFF
. | . | TRBJ2-7 | TRBV29-1 | TGCAGCGTTGGGCTGAGCTCCTACGAGCAGTACTTC | CSVGLSSYEQYF
. | . | TRBJ1-4 | TRBV3-1 | TGTGCCAGCAGCCCCTCTTCCCGCGGGGAATATCGTGAAAAACTGTTTTTT | CASSPSSRGEYREKLFF
TRBD2 | . | TRBJ2-1 | TRBV7-6 | TGTGCCAGCAGCCGTGGGACTAGCGGGAACAATGAGCAGTTCTTC | CASSRGTSGNNEQFF
TRBD2 | . | TRBJ2-7 | TRBV4-1 | TGCGCCAGCAGCTTAGCGGGAGTAGGGTACGAGCAGTACTTC | CASSLAGVGYEQYF
. | . | TRBJ2-5 | TRBV7-2 | TGTGCCAGCAGCTTAGCCGCCAAAGAGACCCAGTACTTC | CASSLAAKETQYF
. | . | TRBJ2-6 | TRBV9 | TGTGCCAGCAGGACTGGGGCCAACGTCCTGACTTTC | CASRTGANVLTF
. | . | TRBJ2-1 | TRBV3-1 | TGTGCCAGCAGCCAAGAGGCCCGTGGGCGCAATGAGCAGTTCTTC | CASSQEARGRNEQFF
. | . | TRBJ2-5 | TRBV9 | TGTGCCAGCAGCGCCACAGGGTCCCGGGAGACCCAGTACTTC | CASSATGSRETQYF
TRBD2 | . | TRBJ2-2 | TRBV29-1 | TGCAGCGTTGAAGGGCCGATTCTAGCGGGAGTGTCGAACACCGGGGAGCTGTTTTTT | CSVEGPILAGVSNTGELFF
TRBD1 | once | TRBJ1-1 | TRBV12-3/TRBV12-4 | TGTGCCAGCAGTTTATCAGGGGGAGAAGCTTTCTTT | CASSLSGGEAFF
. | . | TRBJ1-2 | TRBV20-1 | TGCAGTGCGTACAGGGCGAAGTTGGGCTACACCTTC | CSAYRAKLGYTF
. | . | TRBJ2-7 | TRBV6-4 | TGTGCCAGCAGTGAGGGGCAGGTGCAGTACTTC | CASSEGQVQYF
. | few | TRBJ2-7 | TRBV28 | TGTGCCAGCAGTTTACAGGGGGAGCAGTACTTC | CASSLQGEQYF
. | . | TRBJ2-6 | TRBV28 | TGTGCCAGCAGTTTATCAGCGGCTTGGGCCAACGTCCTGACTTTC | CASSLSAAWANVLTF
TRBD1 | . | TRBJ2-7 | TRBV11-2 | TGTGCCAGCAGCTCGAGGACAGGAAACTGGGAGCAGTACTTC | CASSSRTGNWEQYF
. | . | TRBJ1-6 | TRBV20-1 | TGCAGTGCTACCTCTTCGGACCCCCGTGGGTCACCCCTCCACTTT | CSATSSDPRGSPLHF
TRBD2 | . | TRBJ2-3 | TRBV2 | TGTGCCAGCAATGACGGACTAGCGGGTTGGTCAGATACGCAGTATTTT | CASNDGLAGWSDTQYF
TRBD2 | . | TRBJ2-7 | TRBV20-1 | TGCAGTGCTAGTGAGGGACTAGCGGGAGACTACGAGCAGTACTTC | CSASEGLAGDYEQYF
. | once | TRBJ2-2 | TRBV11-2 | TGTGCCAGCAGCTACCCCTTTGACCGGGCGAACACCGGGGAGCTGTTTTTT | CASSYPFDRANTGELFF
. | . | TRBJ1-6 | TRBV11-2 | TGTGCCAGCAGCTTAGGTCAGGGCGGTAATTCACCCCTCCACTTT | CASSLGQGGNSPLHF
. | . | TRBJ2-5 | TRBV7-9 | TGTGCCAGCAGCTTAGCGAAGGGGAGAGGGAGGTCAGAGACCCAGTACTTC | CASSLAKGRGRSETQYF
. | . | TRBJ2-1 | TRBV7-2 | TGTGCCAGCAGCTTCGACACAAACTACAATGAGCAGTTCTTC | CASSFDTNYNEQFF
. | . | TRBJ2-3 | TRBV27 | TGTGCCAGCAGTTCCCCCTCCACGGGGGTTGTGGCGGATACGCAGTATTTT | CASSSPSTGVVADTQYF
TRBD2 | . | TRBJ2-7 | TRBV28 | TGTGCCAGCAATCTAGCGGGAGAACGTGACGAGCAGTACTTC | CASNLAGERDEQYF
. | . | TRBJ2-4 | TRBV10-3 | TGTGCCATCAGCCCCGACAGAGCCAAAAACATTCAGTACTTC | CAISPDRAKNIQYF
TRBD2 | . | TRBJ2-5 | TRBV18 | TGTGCCAGCTCAAACATGAACCCTGGACTAGCGGGAACCTCGAGGGAGACCCAGTACTTC | CASSNMNPGLAGTSRETQYF
. | . | TRBJ2-7 | TRBV28 | TGTGCCACCACCCCGGGGACGAAGATCGAGCAGTACTTC | CATTPGTKIEQYF
. | . | TRBJ2-7 | TRBV7-2 | TGTGCCAGCAGTTGGGGGCTAGCGCTGGGGGGCGAGCAGTACTTC | CASSWGLALGGEQYF
TRBD2 | . | TRBJ2-7 | TRBV28 | TGTGCCAGCAGTTTGGATAATCGCTGGCGGGAGGGCTACGAGCAGTACTTC | CASSLDNRWREGYEQYF
. | few | TRBJ1-1 | TRBV6-6 | TGTGCCAGCAGTTACAGGGAATTCACTGAAGCTTTCTTT | CASSYREFTEAFF
TRBD2 | . | TRBJ2-7 | TRBV20-1 | TGCAGTGCTAGAACTACCTGGCTAGCGGGACTCGAGCAGTACTTC | CSARTTWLAGLEQYF
TRBD2 | . | TRBJ2-1 | TRBV7-6 | TGTGCCAGCAGCCGCGGGGGCGGGAGGATCGATGAGCAGTTCTTC | CASSRGGGRIDEQFF
TRBD1 | . | TRBJ2-7 | TRBV7-9 | TGTGCCAGCAGCTTTCCGGACAGGGGCAACGAGCAGTACTTC | CASSFPDRGNEQYF
. | . | TRBJ2-3 | TRBV7-9 | TGTGCCAGCAGACTTACAGGGACTGAACACACAGATACGCAGTATTTT | CASRLTGTEHTDTQYF
. | . | TRBJ1-1 | TRBV23-1 | TGCGCCAGCTCTCCCAGCGCAAAAGCTTCGTCGACACTGAAGCTTTTCTTT | CASSPSAKASSTLKLFF